Listed here are 19 T cell receptor beta chains from one sample, sequenced in a study of blood T cell repertoires in COVID-19. Repertoires were generated with immunoSEQ multiplex PCR, while TCRdb's copy carries only in-frame clones and drops some. Seen here are some 270,000 clones, more than 65% observed once, and the top ten hold 15% to 18%. The source material was peripheral blood. These receptors all stem from a person aged 70 to 85 with COVID-19, enrolled during active disease.

This chain connects TRBV3-1 (or the pseudogene TRBV3-2) to TRBJ2-5; 10 bases map to TRBD2. The CDR3 covers 14 residues. The germline V gene has CDR1 LGHDT and CDR2 YNNKEL (reference sequence). The V segment lost 0 bases and the J segment 7 bases; nucleotides outside the gene matches: 2. DNA of the CDR3: TGTGCCAGCAGCCAAGATTCTAGCGGGGGGACCCAGTACTTC. Its protein is CASSQDSSGGTQYF.

The chain uses TRBV5-1 and TRBJ1-1; no clear D. Germline loops: CDR1 SGHRS, CDR2 YFSETQ. The CDR3 runs 15 residues. The V end lost 0 bases, the J end lost 0 bases, and 9 bases lay between the germline ends. This CDR3 is CASSLDPGMNTEAFF. For the CDR3, the DNA is TGCGCCAGCAGCTTGGATCCAGGTATGAACACTGAAGCTTTCTTT. Looking up the rest from reference TRBV5-1 and TRBJ1-1 gives the full variable domain: KAGVTQTPRYLIKTRGQQVTLSCSPISGHRSVSWYQQTPGQGLQFLFEYFSETQRNKGNFPGRFSGRQFSNSRSEMNVSTLELGDSALYLCASSLDPGMNTEAFFGQGTRLTVV.

This clone was seen more than once but under ten times. The chain carries TRBV29-1 and TRBJ1-2; D uncertain. V shed 5 bases and J shed 4 bases, with 11 bases lying between them. Germline values: CDR1 SQVTM, CDR2 ANQGSEA. This CDR3 is built from 12 residues. The CDR3 protein is CSVQTSPYGYTF. Written as DNA, the CDR3 is TGCAGCGTTCAGACTAGTCCCTATGGCTACACCTTC.

The V call is TRBV27, the J call TRBJ2-3; 7 positions agree with TRBD2. This CDR3 is built from 16 residues. V trimming: 5 bases; J trimming: 2 bases; junction bases outside the gene matches: 10. The germline gives CDR1 MNHEY, CDR2 SMNVEV (reference sequence). The DNA for the CDR3 is TGTGCCAGCAGTCCAACATGGCTAGCGGACACAGATACGCAGTATTTT. Encoded protein: CASSPTWLADTDTQYF.

This clone was observed a handful of times. The V and J genes are TRBV7-8 and TRBJ1-6; D is possibly TRBD1 (5 bases). This CDR3 spans 15 amino acids. Germline assignment: CDR1 SGHVS and CDR2 FQNEAQ. Trimming pared 1 base from V and 6 bases from J, leaving 10 bases between. The CDR3 here is CASSLDGQPNSPLHF. CDR3 coding DNA: TGTGCCAGCAGCTTAGATGGACAACCTAATTCACCCCTCCACTTT.

The rearrangement joins TRBV3-1 (or the pseudogene TRBV3-2) to TRBJ2-1; D call uncertain. The CDR3 is made up of 16 amino acids. Germline CDR1 is LGHDT and CDR2 is YNNKEL (reference sequence). The V and J ends lost 2 bases and 0 bases respectively, with 11 bases between them. CDR3 in amino acids: CASSQYSRSSYNEQFF. CDR3 DNA sequence: TGTGCCAGCAGCCAATATAGTCGGAGCTCCTACAATGAGCAGTTCTTC.

This chain links TRBV28 with TRBJ1-5; no reliable D call. CDR1 is MDHEN, CDR2 SYDVKM, per germline. V was cut by 7 bases and J by 1 base, with 17 bases left in between. The CDR3 has 16 amino acids. The DNA of the CDR3 is TGTGCCAGCATCACGTTTAAGGAAGCGAGCAATCAGCCCCAGCATTTT. This translates into CASITFKEASNQPQHF.

The chain combines TRBV11-3 with TRBJ2-7; no clear D gene. This CDR3 has 12 amino acids. V lost 0 bases to trimming and J lost 3 bases, with 3 bases between them. Germline V lookup: CDR1 SGHNT, CDR2 YENEEA. The CDR3 DNA sequence: TGTGCCAGCAGCTTAGACAACTACGAGCAGTACTTC. Its protein is CASSLDNYEQYF.

The chain carries TRBV14 and TRBJ1-2, with TRBD1 as a possible D gene (6 bases). Per the germline V gene, CDR1 is SGHDN and CDR2 is FVKESK. CDR3 size: 16 residues. Trimming removed 2 bases at V and 2 bases at J, with 15 bases between. The DNA for the CDR3 is TGTGCCAGCAGCCAACCAGGCGCCGGACAGAACTATGGCTACACCTTC. Translating it yields CASSQPGAGQNYGYTF. The full variable domain, in which reference TRBV14 and TRBJ1-2 provide the parts outside the CDR3, is EAGVTQFPSHSVIEKGQTVTLRCDPISGHDNLYWYRRVMGKEIKFLLHFVKESKQDESGMPNNRFLAERTGGTYSTLKVQPAELEDSGVYFCASSQPGAGQNYGYTFGSGTRLTVV.

The V gene is TRBV28, the J gene TRBJ2-7; 8 bases match TRBD2. The CDR3 extends over 15 amino acids. The ends lost 7 bases at V and 3 bases at J; junction bases unmatched: 11. Germline V gene lookup returns CDR1 MDHEN and CDR2 SYDVKM. In DNA, the CDR3 is TGTGCCAGCACCATCCCCGGGGGGGCCCGCTACGAGCAGTACTTC. Its protein product is CASTIPGGARYEQYF.

The rearrangement joins TRBV2 to TRBJ1-2; D not resolved. CDR1 and CDR2 (germline): SNHLY, FYNNEI. V dropped 6 bases and J dropped 12 bases, with 23 bases sitting between them. The CDR3 consists of 14 residues. The CDR3 region is CASRRTGSLRIDTF. DNA for the CDR3: TGTGCCAGCAGACGAACTGGGAGTTTGAGGATCGACACCTTC. The full variable domain, completed using reference TRBV2 and TRBJ1-2, is EPEVTQTPSHQVTQMGQEVILRCVPISNHLYFYWYRQILGQKVEFLVSFYNNEISEKSEIFDDQFSVERPDGSNFTLKIRSTKLEDSAMYFCASRRTGSLRIDTFGSGTRLTVV.

This clone has more than one count but fewer than ten. This chain connects TRBV10-3 to TRBJ2-3, with TRBD1 matching over 8 bases. The CDR3 has 14 amino acids. The germline V gene has CDR1 ENHRY and CDR2 SYGVKD. With 10 bases clipped from V and 5 bases from J, the junction kept 11 bases outside the gene matches. CDR3 region: CATKRPGGVDTQYF. The CDR3 bases are TGTGCCACCAAGAGGCCAGGGGGCGTAGATACGCAGTATTTT.

This chain links TRBV2 with TRBJ1-1; 7 bases are a match to TRBD1. Per the germline V gene, CDR1 is SNHLY and CDR2 is FYNNEI. J lost 0 bases, V lost 7 bases, and 5 bases had no gene match. This CDR3 spans 14 amino acids. The DNA of the CDR3 is TGTGCCAGCAATGAGGGGGCCTTGAACACTGAAGCTTTCTTT. Its translation: CASNEGALNTEAFF.

This sequence joins TRBV11-2 and TRBJ2-1, with 10 bases that match TRBD1. Looked up from germline, CDR1 is SGHAT and CDR2 is FQNNGV. The junction had 9 bases not matched to a gene; V was cut back by 5 bases and J by 8 bases. This CDR3 comprises 15 residues. CDR3 sequence reads: CASSLGTGAMDEQFF. CDR3 DNA sequence: TGTGCCAGCAGCCTAGGGACAGGGGCTATGGATGAGCAGTTCTTC.

The V gene is TRBV5-4, the J gene TRBJ1-2, with 8 positions matching TRBD1. The CDR3 has 18 amino acids. Germline trimming cut 0 bases from V and 1 base from J; bases unmatched to any gene: 11. The V gene's germline CDR1 is SGHNT and CDR2 YYREEE (reference sequence). The CDR3 DNA follows: TGTGCCAGCAGCTTGGGGGCATTTTCGGGACAGGATAACTATGGCTACACCTTC. Residues: CASSLGAFSGQDNYGYTF.

This chain uses TRBV20-1 with TRBJ2-5; 7 bases align to TRBD2. Germline V CDR1 and CDR2: DFQATT, SNEGSKA (reference sequence). V was clipped by 3 bases and J by 5 bases; unmatched bases: 6. The CDR3 length is 13 residues. CDR3 sequence reads: CSASRGLLETQYF. CDR3 coding DNA: TGCAGTGCTAGTCGGGGACTATTGGAGACCCAGTACTTC.

The chain carries TRBV24-1 and TRBJ2-3, with TRBD2 matching 13 bases. Looked up from germline, CDR1 is KGHDR and CDR2 is SFDVKD. This CDR3 is 16 amino acids long. V shed 2 bases, J shed 3 bases, and the junction held 1 base outside the gene matches. The CDR3 coding sequence is TGTGCCACCAGTGATTGGGGACTAGCGGGGACAGATACGCAGTATTTT. Translating it yields CATSDWGLAGTDTQYF.

The chain carries TRBV2 and TRBJ1-6, with D uncertain. The CDR3 sequence is 13 residues long. Trimming took off 8 bases at V and 8 bases at J, with 13 bases between the two ends. The germline gives CDR1 SNHLY, CDR2 FYNNEI. The CDR3 loop reads CASRVGADSPLHF. The CDR3 DNA follows: TGTGCCAGCCGAGTGGGCGCCGATTCACCCCTCCACTTT.

The V and J genes are TRBV18 and TRBJ2-3, with 7 bases fitting TRBD1. The J segment lost 1 base and the V segment lost 3 bases, leaving 1 base of the junction unmatched. CDR1 and CDR2 from the germline V gene are KGHSH and LQKENI. There are 14 residues in the CDR3. In DNA, the CDR3 is TGTGCCAGCTCACCGGGACAGCGCACAGATACGCAGTATTTT. The encoded protein is CASSPGQRTDTQYF. The complete variable domain, with remaining parts taken from reference TRBV18 and TRBJ2-3, reads NAGVMQNPRHLVRRRGQEARLRCSPMKGHSHVYWYRQLPEEGLKFMVYLQKENIIDESGMPKERFSAEFPKEGPSILRIQQVVRGDSAAYFCASSPGQRTDTQYFGPGTRLTVL.